Described below is a single T cell receptor (beta chain) sequence and its context. The record originates from a study of blood T cell repertoires in COVID-19. Study information: The United States, Italy and Spain supplied acute and convalescent COVID-19 samples. The analysed material was cDNA or gDNA that came from T cells, B-cell-depleted T cells, or PBMCs.

Methods used by the authors: Estimation of nucleated cell counts was performed using reference gene primer amplification. Libraries were prepared by immunoSEQ multiplex PCR; TCRdb keeps only in-frame clonotypes and omits some of them. The DNA was the basis for D and trimming; V, J and clone size are from that table. The table records 200,000 to 250,000 clones, approximately 84% of them present only once. Germline values: CDR1 MNHEY, CDR2 SVGAGI. The CDR3 runs 15 residues. Trimming removed 5 bases from V and 9 bases from J; junction bases left unmatched: 7. The sample consisted of peripheral blood. The sequence was collected from a woman aged 55-75 years with acute or convalescent COVID-19. The V gene is TRBV6-5, the J gene TRBJ2-2; 12 bases match TRBD1. This chain's CDR3 is CASSHGTGGPRELFF. CDR3 DNA: TGTGCCAGCAGTCACGGGACAGGGGGCCCCCGGGAGCTGTTTTTT.